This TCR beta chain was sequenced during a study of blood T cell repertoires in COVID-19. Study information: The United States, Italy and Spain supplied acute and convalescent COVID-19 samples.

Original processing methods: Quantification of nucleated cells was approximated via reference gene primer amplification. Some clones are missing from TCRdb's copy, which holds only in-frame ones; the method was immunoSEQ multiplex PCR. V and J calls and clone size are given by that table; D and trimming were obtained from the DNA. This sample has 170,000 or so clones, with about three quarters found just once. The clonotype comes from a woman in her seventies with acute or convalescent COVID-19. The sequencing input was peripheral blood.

CDR3 in DNA: TGCGCCAGCAGCTCAGACCAAGGACTGGGACTACCTGCGAGAGAGCAGTACTTC. The encoded protein is CASSSDQGLGLPAREQYF. This chain links TRBV5-1 with TRBJ2-7; 7 nucleotides match TRBD2. The CDR3 is 18 residues long. Germline V gene data show CDR1 as SGHRS and CDR2 as YFSETQ. The V gene end was trimmed by 3 bases and the J gene end by 7 bases; junction bases not matched to a gene: 22.